The 27 T cell receptor beta chains listed next were all sequenced from one sample in a study of blood T cell repertoires in COVID-19. The table came from immunoSEQ multiplex PCR; TCRdb's copy has only in-frame clones and leaves some out. The sample records about 150,000 clones, approximately 85% being singletons. Specimen: peripheral blood. The receptors originated from a man aged 55 to 69 with COVID-19, enrolled during active disease.

The gene calls are TRBV11-1 and TRBJ2-1; 13 bases are a match to TRBD2. The CDR3 runs to 16 residues. Germline CDR1 SGHAT, CDR2 FQDESV (reference sequence). With 5 bases clipped from V and 7 bases from J, the junction kept 8 bases outside the gene matches. CDR3 region: CASSLPGLAGTNEQFF. As DNA, the CDR3 is TGTGCCAGCAGCCTGCCGGGACTAGCGGGAACGAATGAGCAGTTCTTC.

V usage is TRBV6-4 and J usage is TRBJ2-5, with a tentative D call TRBD1 (5 bases). Trimming cost V 2 bases and J 5 bases, with 12 bases left between them. Germline lookup yields CDR1 MRHNA and CDR2 SNTAGT. The CDR3 is 14 amino acids. The CDR3 nucleotides are TGTGCCAGCAGTGACCAGGGTAAGTCGGAGACCCAGTACTTC. Translated, it gives CASSDQGKSETQYF.

The chain employs TRBV10-3 and TRBJ1-1; weak D call: TRBD1 (5 bases). The V and J ends lost 4 bases and 5 bases respectively, with 11 bases between them. The CDR3 totals 13 residues. The germline gives CDR1 ENHRY, CDR2 SYGVKD. CDR3 bases: TGTGCCATCAGTGTACGGGAGGGGACTGAAGCTTTCTTT. It is translated as CAISVREGTEAFF.

This clone was counted a single time. The rearrangement joins TRBV28 to TRBJ1-4; maybe TRBD1 (5 bases). Looked up from germline, CDR1 is MDHEN and CDR2 is SYDVKM. The length of the CDR3 is 14 residues. Trimming took 5 bases from V and 5 from J, leaving 12 bases between them. The CDR3 DNA reads as TGTGCCAGCAGTACGACAGCTCCCAATGAAAAACTGTTTTTT. Translated, it gives CASSTTAPNEKLFF.

The chain is built from TRBV11-2 and TRBJ2-3; D might be TRBD1 (6 bases). This CDR3 has 14 amino acids. V was pared by 5 bases and J by 6 bases, with 15 bases between. Germline loops: CDR1 SGHAT, CDR2 FQNNGV. CDR3 sequence: CASSPDRTPDTQYF. In DNA, the CDR3 is TGTGCCAGCAGCCCTGACAGGACCCCGGATACGCAGTATTTT.

V and J are TRBV7-9 and TRBJ2-7, with 10 bases that match TRBD1. Germline CDR1 reads SEHNR; CDR2 reads FQNEAQ (reference sequence). The CDR3 runs 15 residues. Unmatched junction bases numbered 6, after V lost 4 bases and J lost 3 bases. CDR3 nucleotides: TGTGCCAGCAGCTCGTGGGACAGGGGAGGCTACGAGCAGTACTTC. Translating it yields CASSSWDRGGYEQYF.

The gene calls are TRBV7-9 and TRBJ2-7; 9 bases agree with TRBD2. Germline CDR1 SEHNR, CDR2 FQNEAQ (reference sequence). The junction had 7 bases not matched to a gene; V was cut back by 5 bases and J by 2 bases. This CDR3 spans 15 amino acids. The CDR3 sequence is CASSPRGGAPYEQYF. CDR3 coding DNA: TGTGCCAGCAGCCCGCGGGGGGGCGCTCCCTACGAGCAGTACTTC.

This clone was counted only a few times. The genes are TRBV28 and TRBJ1-2; D remains unclear. The CDR3 extends over 11 amino acids. Trimming pared 10 bases from V and 4 bases from J, leaving 10 bases between. Germline loops: CDR1 MDHEN, CDR2 SYDVKM. CDR3 DNA sequence: TGTGCCACCACCCTAGGCTATGGCTACACCTTC. This codes for CATTLGYGYTF.

This clone was seen only a few times. This chain links TRBV11-2 with TRBJ1-1; the D is unclear. The germline V gene encodes CDR1 SGHAT and CDR2 FQNNGV. Deletions cut 3 bases from V and 8 bases from J, with 10 bases between. The CDR3 has 12 amino acids. CDR3 nucleotides: TGTGCCAGCAGCTTTCGAGTACCAGAAGCTTTCTTT. Translating it yields CASSFRVPEAFF.

The chain carries TRBV19 and TRBJ1-3; D is perhaps TRBD1 (5 bases). Germline V CDR1 and CDR2: LNHDA, SQIVND (reference sequence). The CDR3 spans 16 residues. V was trimmed by 6 bases and J by 0 bases, leaving 15 bases between them. The CDR3, as DNA: TGTGCCAGTAGACTGCGGGGTGACAGCTCTGGAAACACCATATATTTT. It translates to CASRLRGDSSGNTIYF.

The chain employs TRBV4-1 and TRBJ1-1, with D possibly being TRBD1 (6 bases). CDR3 size: 15 residues. Trimming pared 0 bases from V and 2 bases from J, leaving 10 bases between. The germline V gene encodes CDR1 MGHRA and CDR2 YSYEKL. The CDR3 DNA sequence: TGCGCCAGCAGCCAAGATCTAGGGGGTAACACTGAAGCTTTCTTT. It codes for CASSQDLGGNTEAFF.

The chain employs TRBV7-3 and TRBJ2-1; 7 bases are shared with TRBD2. CDR3 length equals 15 residues. V shed 1 base, J shed 0 bases, and the junction held 0 bases outside the gene matches. Germline V gene data show CDR1 as SGHTA and CDR2 as FQGTGA. The CDR3 DNA follows: TGTGCCAGCAGCTTAAGCGGGAGCTCCTACAATGAGCAGTTCTTC. This gives the protein CASSLSGSSYNEQFF.

In this sample, this clone turned up a few times. V is TRBV19 and J is TRBJ1-5; D not certain. V lost 5 bases, J lost 3 bases, and 17 bases lay in between. CDR3 length equals 16 residues. Germline V CDR1 and CDR2: LNHDA, SQIVND (reference sequence). CDR3 amino acids: CASSRGFWEPNQPQHF. As DNA, the CDR3 is TGTGCCAGTAGTCGCGGTTTCTGGGAGCCCAATCAGCCCCAGCATTTT.

V usage is TRBV7-2 and J usage is TRBJ2-5; the match to TRBD1 covers 9 bases. Germline V gives CDR1 SGHTA, CDR2 FQGNSA. CDR3 length: 15 residues. V lost 6 bases, J lost 5 bases, and 10 bases stayed unmatched. The CDR3 spells CASSYTGGGRETQYF. The CDR3 nucleotides are TGTGCCAGCAGTTACACAGGGGGCGGCAGGGAGACCCAGTACTTC.

The V gene is TRBV18, the J gene TRBJ1-5, with 7 nucleotides matching TRBD1. The length of the CDR3 is 14 residues. Germline V gives CDR1 KGHSH, CDR2 LQKENI. Trimming cost V 3 bases and J 3 bases; bases outside gene matches: 2. CDR3 DNA: TGTGCCAGCTCACCGGGACAGCACAATCAGCCCCAGCATTTT. Amino acids: CASSPGQHNQPQHF.

V and J are TRBV6-5 and TRBJ1-4; TRBD1 matches 7 bases. The CDR3 covers 16 residues. V shed 0 bases, J shed 5 bases, and the junction held 6 bases outside the gene matches. Germline CDR1 and CDR2: MNHEY and SVGAGI. Written as DNA, the CDR3 is TGTGCCAGCAGTTACTCGTCGGACAGGAAGAATGAAAAACTGTTTTTT. Translation gives CASSYSSDRKNEKLFF.

J is TRBJ2-7 and V is TRBV7-6; 8 nucleotides match TRBD2. Losses at the gene ends were 1 base for V and 4 bases for J; bases not matched to a gene: 6. The CDR3 spans 15 residues. CDR1 SGHVS and CDR2 FNYEAQ come from the germline V gene. For the CDR3, the DNA is TGTGCCAGCAGCTTAGAGACTAGCGCCCGATACGAGCAGTACTTC. Its translation is CASSLETSARYEQYF.

This sequence joins TRBV28 and TRBJ2-6; D gene ambiguous. The germline V gene encodes CDR1 MDHEN and CDR2 SYDVKM. V lost 1 base and J lost 4, with 8 bases in between. CDR3 length equals 15 residues. DNA of the CDR3: TGTGCCAGCAGTTTATCTGGAGCAGGGGCCAACGTCCTGACTTTC. Protein sequence: CASSLSGAGANVLTF.

The chain couples TRBV2 to TRBJ2-1; D is possibly TRBD1 (5 bases). V was clipped by 6 bases and J by 7 bases, with 19 bases between them. CDR1 is SNHLY and CDR2 is FYNNEI in the germline V gene. The CDR3 contains 15 residues. The CDR3 here is CASRPGAPRNNEQFF. The CDR3 DNA sequence: TGTGCCAGCAGACCTGGGGCCCCGAGGAATAATGAGCAGTTCTTC.

This clone was recorded a few times. The chain couples TRBV24-1 to TRBJ1-1, with TRBD1 matching over 7 bases. V trimming: 7 bases; J trimming: 1 base; junction bases outside the gene matches: 11. Germline assignment: CDR1 KGHDR and CDR2 SFDVKD. CDR3 size: 16 residues. The CDR3 nucleotides read TGTGCCACCAGGTCTACTCGTCAGGGGGGGAACACTGAAGCTTTCTTT. Translating gives CATRSTRQGGNTEAFF.

This chain links TRBV21-1 with TRBJ2-3; TRBD1, as called in the table, went unchecked against the DNA. TRBV21-1 is tagged as a pseudogene. CDR3 length equals 15 residues. This chain's CDR3 is CASSEGQGASDTQYF. The CDR3 nucleotides read TGTGCCAGCAGCGAAGGACAGGGGGCATCAGATACGCAGTATTTT.

The V gene is TRBV7-8, the J gene TRBJ1-4; a weak D match, TRBD1 (5 bases). Per germline, CDR1 SGHVS and CDR2 FQNEAQ. The ends were cut back, 1 base at V and 2 bases at J, with 8 bases in the middle. The CDR3 has 15 amino acids. This CDR3 is CASSLDRWTNEKLFF. The CDR3, as DNA: TGTGCCAGCAGCTTAGACAGGTGGACTAATGAAAAACTGTTTTTT.

In DNA form, the CDR3 reads TGCGCCAGCAGCCAAGATGAAATACAGGTTGAAGCTTTCTTT. This translates into CASSQDEIQVEAFF. V is TRBV4-1 and J is TRBJ1-1; D is possibly TRBD1 (5 bases). Deletions cut 0 bases from V and 7 bases from J, with 12 bases between. Germline CDR1 MGHRA, CDR2 YSYEKL. The CDR3 has 14 amino acids.

J is TRBJ2-1 and V is TRBV14; D remains ambiguous. This CDR3 has 19 residues. CDR1 SGHDN and CDR2 FVKESK come from the germline V gene. Trimming shortened V by 1 base and J by 0 bases, and 19 bases separated the two germline ends. CDR3 amino acids: CASSQGEENTFYSYNEQFF. The CDR3 coding sequence is TGTGCCAGCAGCCAAGGAGAGGAGAACACTTTTTACTCCTACAATGAGCAGTTCTTC.

This clone was counted a few times. This chain joins TRBV5-1 and TRBJ2-7; 10 bases fit TRBD2. Germline V gives CDR1 SGHRS, CDR2 YFSETQ. V lost 3 bases and J lost 3; bases outside the gene matches: 6. CDR3 length equals 15 residues. The CDR3: CASSWTSGGYYEQYF. CDR3 bases: TGCGCCAGCAGCTGGACTAGCGGAGGGTACTACGAGCAGTACTTC.

Written as DNA, the CDR3 is TGTGCCATCAGTGACAGGGACTATGGCTACACCTTC. Residues: CAISDRDYGYTF. J is TRBJ1-2 and V is TRBV10-3, with D tentatively TRBD1 (5 bases). The CDR3 loop spans 12 amino acids. Germline loops: CDR1 ENHRY, CDR2 SYGVKD. V was clipped by 3 bases and J by 3 bases, with 5 bases between them.

The rearrangement uses TRBV27 and TRBJ1-5, with TRBD1 as a possible D gene (6 bases). The V gene lost 8 bases and the J gene lost 2 bases, with 13 bases spanning the gap. Looked up from germline, CDR1 is MNHEY and CDR2 is SMNVEV (reference sequence). The CDR3 totals 14 residues. CDR3 residues: CASGLRTGNQPQHF. The CDR3 bases are TGTGCCAGCGGTCTTAGGACAGGCAATCAGCCCCAGCATTTT.